Below, 2 T cell receptor beta chains from the same sample are listed, as sequenced in a study of Graves' ophthalmopathy and Graves' hyperthyroidism. As the template, RNA transcripts were used to amplify TCR beta CDR3 regions. Amplification began with first-round RT-PCR using HTBI primers, then second-round multiplex PCR was performed. TCRdb redid the calling of the multiplex PCR reads with MiXCR, one entry per CDR3 protein. The sample consists of about 620,000 distinct CDR3 sequences, about a fifth of them appearing once. The sample was peripheral blood. Receptors were obtained from a woman between 18 and 30 years old with stable Graves' hyperthyroidism. Some clones in this sample may be carry-over from other donors' samples.

This chain uses TRBV12-3 or TRBV12-4 with TRBJ2-5; D gene ambiguous. The CDR3 is 13 residues long. Trimming shortened V by 2 bases and J by 5 bases, and 9 bases separated the two germline ends. As DNA, the CDR3 is TGTGCCAGCAGTTTATACAGATGGGAGACCCAGTACTTC. It is translated as CASSLYRWETQYF.

The genes are TRBV24-1 and TRBJ2-7; 8 nucleotides agree with TRBD1. J lost 0 bases, V lost 3 bases, and 3 bases had no gene match. Germline CDR1 and CDR2: KGHDR and SFDVKD. CDR3 length: 15 residues. In DNA form, the CDR3 reads TGTGCCACCAGTGATGGAGGACAGGGCTCCTACGAGCAGTACTTC. It codes for CATSDGGQGSYEQYF.